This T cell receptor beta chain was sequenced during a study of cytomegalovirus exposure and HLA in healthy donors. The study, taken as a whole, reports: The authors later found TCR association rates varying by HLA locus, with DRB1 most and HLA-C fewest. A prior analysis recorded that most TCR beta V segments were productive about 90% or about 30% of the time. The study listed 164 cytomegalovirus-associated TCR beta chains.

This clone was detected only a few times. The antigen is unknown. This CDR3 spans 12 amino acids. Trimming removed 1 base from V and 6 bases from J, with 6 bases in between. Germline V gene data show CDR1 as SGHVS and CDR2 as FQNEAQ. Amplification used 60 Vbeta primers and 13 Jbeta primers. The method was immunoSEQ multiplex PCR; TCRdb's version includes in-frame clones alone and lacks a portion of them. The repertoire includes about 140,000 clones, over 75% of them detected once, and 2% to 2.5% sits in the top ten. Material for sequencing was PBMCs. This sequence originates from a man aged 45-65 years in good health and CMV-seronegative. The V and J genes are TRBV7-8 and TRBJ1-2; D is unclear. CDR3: CASSLVADGYTF. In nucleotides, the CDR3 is TGTGCCAGCAGCTTAGTGGCAGATGGCTACACCTTC.